The 22 T cell receptor beta chains listed next were all sequenced from one sample in a study of neurological immune-mediated disorders. TCRdb redid the calling of the 5' RACE reads with MiXCR, one entry per CDR3 protein. The sample records approximately 50,000 distinct CDR3 sequences, around 10% being singletons. Sequenced material: PBMCs. The receptors here all came from a man between 65 and 80 years old with HTLV-1-associated myelopathy (HAM/TSP).

There are many counts of this clonotype. The chain couples TRBV27 to TRBJ2-7; D perhaps matches TRBD2 (5 bases). CDR1 and CDR2 from the germline V gene are MNHEY and SMNVEV (reference sequence). V lost 4 bases and J lost 3, with 13 bases in between. This CDR3 is 14 amino acids long. CDR3 DNA: TGTGCCAGCAGTTACCGGGAACGAGACTACGAGCAGTACTTC. It specifies CASSYRERDYEQYF.

This clonotype was observed a handful of times. The rearrangement uses TRBV5-1 and TRBJ2-7, with a possible D match to TRBD1 (6 bases). The CDR3 length is 14 residues. Germline assignment: CDR1 SGHRS and CDR2 YFSETQ. The ends were cut back, 1 base at V and 2 bases at J, with 10 bases in the middle. The CDR3 DNA sequence: TGCGCCAGCAGCTTGCAACAGGGAACCTACGAGCAGTACTTC. Translation gives CASSLQQGTYEQYF. The full variable domain, with the rest looked up from reference TRBV5-1 and TRBJ2-7, is KAGVTQTPRYLIKTRGQQVTLSCSPISGHRSVSWYQQTPGQGLQFLFEYFSETQRNKGNFPGRFSGRQFSNSRSEMNVSTLELGDSALYLCASSLQQGTYEQYFGPGTRLTVT.

This clonotype showed up many times. This sequence joins TRBV12-3 or TRBV12-4 and TRBJ2-2; perhaps D is TRBD1 or TRBD2 (5 bases each). Between the trimmed V and J ends, which lost 4 bases and 4 bases, there was a span of 13 bases. This CDR3 has 15 amino acids. DNA of the CDR3: TGTGCCAGCAGTTGGGGACCACCGGGCACCGGGGAGCTGTTTTTT. Translating it yields CASSWGPPGTGELFF.

For this clonotype: This may be a read error: a much more frequent sequence differs by one nucleotide. The gene calls are TRBV12-3 or TRBV12-4 and TRBJ2-2, with D unresolved. The germline V and J ends were trimmed by 7 bases and 9 bases, with 6 bases remaining between them. The CDR3 has 10 amino acids. CDR3 amino acids: CASMARELFF. CDR3 DNA sequence: TGTGCCAGCATGGCCAGGGAGCTGTTTTTT.

This clonotype has ten or more counts. The rearrangement joins TRBV7-3 to TRBJ2-1; 7 bases fit TRBD2. V was pared by 5 bases and J by 4 bases, with 8 bases of the junction left unmatched. The CDR3 sequence is 15 residues long. CDR1 SGHTA and CDR2 FQGTGA come from the germline V gene. The CDR3 protein is CASSQGAGAYNEQFF. CDR3 sequence (DNA): TGTGCCAGCAGCCAAGGGGCGGGAGCGTACAATGAGCAGTTCTTC.

This clonotype was counted at least ten times. The V call is TRBV5-1, the J call TRBJ1-1; no firm D call. Germline loops: CDR1 SGHRS, CDR2 YFSETQ. V gave up 2 bases and J gave up 2 bases, with 13 bases separating them. CDR3 length equals 15 residues. The CDR3 protein is CASSFDAALNTEAFF. The DNA for the CDR3 is TGCGCCAGCAGCTTCGACGCGGCACTCAACACTGAAGCTTTCTTT. Combining the CDR3 with reference TRBV5-1 and TRBJ1-1 gives the whole variable domain KAGVTQTPRYLIKTRGQQVTLSCSPISGHRSVSWYQQTPGQGLQFLFEYFSETQRNKGNFPGRFSGRQFSNSRSEMNVSTLELGDSALYLCASSFDAALNTEAFFGQGTRLTVV.

This clonotype was observed at least ten times. The chain recombines TRBV18 with TRBJ2-7; D gene unclear. Germline lookup yields CDR1 KGHSH and CDR2 LQKENI. Trimming took 4 bases from V and 3 from J, leaving 10 bases between them. The CDR3 consists of 13 residues. The CDR3 sequence: CASSQDAGYEQYF. CDR3 DNA: TGTGCCAGCTCACAAGACGCCGGCTACGAGCAGTACTTC.

The gene calls are TRBV7-6 and TRBJ1-6; D may be TRBD1 (5 bases). The germline V gene has CDR1 SGHVS and CDR2 FNYEAQ. V was clipped by 1 base and J by 7 bases, with 8 bases between them. CDR3 length equals 14 residues. CDR3 sequence (DNA): TGTGCCAGCAGCTTAGAGACAGCAAATTCACCCCTCCACTTT. Its translation is CASSLETANSPLHF.

This clonotype was picked up many times. The gene calls are TRBV7-9 and TRBJ2-7; TRBD1 matches at 9 bases. The ends lost 4 bases at V and 7 bases at J; junction bases unmatched: 11. There are 15 residues in the CDR3. The V gene's germline CDR1 is SEHNR and CDR2 FQNEAQ (reference sequence). The CDR3 loop reads CASSSSGTGSREQYF. The CDR3 bases are TGTGCCAGCAGCTCCTCCGGGACAGGGTCAAGAGAGCAGTACTTC.

This clonotype was observed many times. The rearrangement joins TRBV18 to TRBJ2-1; 7 positions match TRBD1. The CDR3 has 13 amino acids. CDR1 KGHSH and CDR2 LQKENI come from the germline V gene. V gave up 3 bases and J gave up 6 bases; unmatched junction bases: 2. CDR3 DNA sequence: TGTGCCAGCTCACCGACAGGGACCAATGAGCAGTTCTTC. This encodes CASSPTGTNEQFF.

Within the sample, this clonotype is medium-sized. The chain is built from TRBV3-1 and TRBJ2-7; D ambiguous. This CDR3 has 15 amino acids. V gave up 0 bases and J gave up 3 bases, with 12 bases separating them. Germline V gene data show CDR1 as LGHDT and CDR2 as YNNKEL (reference sequence). The CDR3, as DNA: TGTGCCAGCAGCCAAGATAGGCAGCCTTACTACGAGCAGTACTTC. Amino acid sequence: CASSQDRQPYYEQYF.

Many counts were recorded for this clonotype. The chain links TRBV20-1 to TRBJ2-3; possibly TRBD1 for D (6 bases). The CDR3 contains 14 residues. From germline, CDR1 is DFQATT and CDR2 SNEGSKA (reference sequence). Trimming took off 2 bases at V and 1 base at J, with 10 bases between the two ends. The CDR3 here is CSARKTGRTDTQYF. CDR3 nucleotides: TGCAGTGCTAGAAAGACAGGACGCACAGATACGCAGTATTTT.

This clonotype is medium-sized in the sample. This sequence joins TRBV7-2 and TRBJ2-1; the match to TRBD2 covers 8 bases. This CDR3 has 15 residues. Germline values: CDR1 SGHTA, CDR2 FQGNSA. J was trimmed by 7 bases and V by 6 bases; bases with no gene match: 11. The CDR3 nucleotides read TGTGCCAGCAGTCGGAGCGGGAGAGGAGGTAATGAGCAGTTCTTC. It specifies CASSRSGRGGNEQFF.

This clonotype showed up many times. The rearrangement joins TRBV29-1 to TRBJ2-3, with 7 positions matching TRBD2. J was trimmed by 10 bases and V by 5 bases; bases with no gene match: 6. The CDR3 length is 11 residues. The germline gives CDR1 SQVTM, CDR2 ANQGSEA. CDR3 region: CSVYGGDPQYF. CDR3 coding DNA: TGCAGCGTTTATGGGGGGGATCCGCAGTATTTT.

As to this clonotype: This sequence may be a read error, since a much larger clone differs from it by one base. The chain is built from TRBV4-3 and TRBJ2-1, with a weak D call TRBD2 (5 bases). This CDR3 is built from 13 residues. V was pared by 4 bases and J by 12 bases, with 16 bases between. In germline, CDR1 is LGHNA, CDR2 YSLEER. Written as DNA, the CDR3 is TGCGCCAGCAGCCTCGGGATGGATACTGGGCAGTTCTTC. This codes for CASSLGMDTGQFF.

This clonotype was detected only once. The chain recombines TRBV7-2 with TRBJ2-7, with 8 bases identical to TRBD1. Germline V gene sequence: CDR1 SGHTA, CDR2 FQGNSA. CDR3 length: 14 residues. J gave up 2 bases and V 4 bases, and 4 bases lay outside the gene matches. The chain's CDR3 is CASSSTGGPYEQYF. CDR3 DNA sequence: TGTGCCAGCAGCTCTACAGGGGGACCCTACGAGCAGTACTTC.

This clonotype was observed many times. The genes are TRBV28 and TRBJ1-5, with 7 bases lining up with TRBD1. The CDR3 contains 18 residues. Germline CDR1 reads MDHEN; CDR2 reads SYDVKM. V shed 2 bases and J 4 bases; nucleotides not matched to a gene: 14. CDR3 sequence (DNA): TGTGCCAGCAGTTTACGAAAACAGGGGCTTAGGCCTAATCAGCCCCAGCATTTT. This codes for CASSLRKQGLRPNQPQHF.

Ten or more counts support this clonotype. One junction end does not reproduce the germline sequence, and a read error may be involved. V and J are TRBV4-1 and TRBJ2-5; D may match TRBD1 or TRBD2 (5 bases each). The CDR3 has 12 amino acids. Germline-derived CDR1 and CDR2 are MGHRA and YSYEKL. The CDR3 DNA follows: TGCGCCAGCAGCGAAGAGGGGGAGACCCAGTACTTC. The encoded protein is CASSEEGETQYF.

Ten or more counts support this clonotype. This chain uses TRBV5-5 with TRBJ2-2; D gene unclear. The germline gives CDR1 SGHKS, CDR2 YYEKEE (reference sequence). The V end lost 6 bases, the J end lost 4 bases, and 16 bases lay between the germline ends. The CDR3 runs to 15 residues. The CDR3: CASTIGVASTGELFF. Written as DNA, the CDR3 is TGTGCCAGCACCATTGGGGTGGCGAGCACCGGGGAGCTGTTTTTT.

The sample holds many counts of this clonotype. V is TRBV12-3 or TRBV12-4 and J is TRBJ1-5; D remains unclear. The CDR3 is 14 residues long. Trimming removed 2 bases at V and 5 bases at J, with 10 bases between. The CDR3 DNA follows: TGTGCCAGCAGTTTACCAGGCCGGTATCAGCCCCAGCATTTT. It encodes CASSLPGRYQPQHF.

This clonotype was observed many times. This chain connects TRBV5-1 to TRBJ1-5; D not certain. The CDR3 loop spans 14 amino acids. The V end lost 0 bases, the J end lost 6 bases, and 10 bases lay between the germline ends. CDR1 is SGHRS, CDR2 YFSETQ, per germline. The CDR3 here is CASSLVSGLQPQHF. The DNA of the CDR3 is TGCGCCAGCAGCTTGGTAAGCGGGCTTCAGCCCCAGCATTTT.

This clonotype was detected only a few times. The chain joins TRBV6-2 or TRBV6-3 to TRBJ2-6, with 10 bases identical to TRBD2. This CDR3 spans 18 amino acids. Germline CDR1 and CDR2: MNHEY and SVGEGT. The V and J ends lost 6 bases and 4 bases, in that order; junction bases with no gene match: 12. In nucleotides, the CDR3 is TGTGCCAGCAGCCCGGGCCTAGCGGGAGCTGGGGGGGCCAACGTCCTGACTTTC. Translated: CASSPGLAGAGGANVLTF.